This passage covers 15 T cell receptor beta chains from one sample sequenced in a study of radiotherapy plus CTLA-4 blockade in lung cancer. Libraries were prepared by immunoSEQ multiplex PCR; TCRdb keeps only in-frame clonotypes and omits some of them. The sample shows 64,000 or so clones, around 74% of them seen only once. The input for sequencing was peripheral blood, taken from a patient treated with radiotherapy plus ipilimumab. The origin of the receptors is a human donor with non-small cell lung cancer whose response to radiotherapy plus ipilimumab could not be evaluated.

The chain links TRBV6-5 to TRBJ1-5; D is ambiguous. V was pared by 0 bases and J by 5 bases, with 11 bases between. The germline V gene has CDR1 MNHEY and CDR2 SVGAGI. The CDR3 sequence is 15 residues long. CDR3 bases: TGTGCCAGCAGTTACTCGATTACGGGTGATCAGCCCCAGCATTTT. Translation: CASSYSITGDQPQHF.

V and J are TRBV11-3 and TRBJ2-1, with 7 positions matching TRBD2. Trimming cost V 5 bases and J 8 bases; bases outside gene matches: 12. The CDR3 contains 15 residues. Germline values: CDR1 SGHNT, CDR2 YENEEA. The CDR3 loop reads CASSAAGLAPYEQFF. As DNA, the CDR3 is TGTGCCAGCAGCGCAGCGGGATTGGCCCCATATGAGCAGTTCTTC.

This clone appeared many times. This chain joins TRBV21-1 and TRBJ1-1. TRBV21-1 is a known pseudogene. The CDR3 has 13 residues. This CDR3 reads CASTQGGDTEAFF. CDR3 nucleotides: TGTGCCAGCACTCAGGGAGGGGACACTGAAGCTTTCTTT.

This clone was counted a few times. J is TRBJ2-1 and V is TRBV29-1; the match to TRBD1 covers 8 bases. Germline trimming cut 8 bases from V and 3 bases from J; bases unmatched to any gene: 9. The CDR3 is made up of 14 amino acids. Germline-derived CDR1 and CDR2 are SQVTM and ANQGSEA. The CDR3 nucleotides are TGCAGCATCATGGGGACAGGTTACTACAATGAGCAGTTCTTC. It encodes CSIMGTGYYNEQFF.

This clone has more than one count but fewer than ten. This chain joins TRBV5-4 and TRBJ2-2, with 10 bases fitting TRBD1. Trimming took 3 bases from V and 4 from J; bases not matched to a gene: 3. From germline, CDR1 is SGHNT and CDR2 YYREEE (reference sequence). The CDR3 spans 15 residues. CDR3 sequence: CASSWDRGGTGELFF. The CDR3 DNA is TGTGCCAGCAGCTGGGACAGGGGTGGCACCGGGGAGCTGTTTTTT.

This chain links TRBV7-2 with TRBJ1-2; unclear D gene. Germline V CDR1 and CDR2: SGHTA, FQGNSA. The V and J ends lost 1 base and 8 bases respectively, with 14 bases between them. The length of the CDR3 is 14 residues. The CDR3 loop reads CASSLGWSGEGYTF. CDR3 in DNA: TGTGCCAGCAGCTTAGGATGGAGCGGCGAAGGCTACACCTTC. Together with reference TRBV7-2 and TRBJ1-2, the CDR3 gives the full variable domain: GAGVSQSPSNKVTEKGKDVELRCDPISGHTALYWYRQSLGQGLEFLIYFQGNSAPDKSGLPSDRFSAERTGGSVSTLTIQRTQQEDSAVYLCASSLGWSGEGYTFGSGTRLTVV.

The V call is TRBV30, the J call TRBJ1-2, with TRBD1 matching over 7 bases. Trimming cost V 2 bases and J 5 bases; bases outside gene matches: 5. Germline V CDR1 and CDR2: GTSNPN, SVGIG (reference sequence). The length of the CDR3 is 13 residues. The CDR3 loop is CAWSSQGWYGYTF. DNA for the CDR3: TGTGCCTGGAGTTCACAGGGGTGGTATGGCTACACCTTC.

The chain has TRBV6-5 and TRBJ2-1; the D is unclear. CDR1 and CDR2 from the germline V gene are MNHEY and SVGAGI. Deletions cut 5 bases from V and 4 bases from J, with 9 bases between. The length of the CDR3 is 13 residues. The CDR3 DNA is TGTGCCAGCAGTACACGGAGTTACAATGAGCAGTTCTTC. Translation gives CASSTRSYNEQFF.

The sample holds a few counts of this clone. The V gene is TRBV5-1, the J gene TRBJ2-7; D not resolved. The V end lost 6 bases, the J end lost 5 bases, and 24 bases lay between the germline ends. The CDR3 spans 16 residues. Germline loops: CDR1 SGHRS, CDR2 YFSETQ. DNA for the CDR3: TGCGCCAGCACCCTAATTGTAGGCGGTCCTTTCGACGAGCAGTACTTC. This sequence encodes CASTLIVGGPFDEQYF.

This chain links TRBV7-2 with TRBJ2-3; D might be TRBD2 (5 bases). V lost 1 base, J lost 4 bases, and 9 bases lay in between. CDR1 is SGHTA, CDR2 FQGNSA, per germline. The CDR3 spans 14 residues. CDR3 loop: CASSLDVGADTQYF. For the CDR3, the DNA is TGTGCCAGCAGCTTAGACGTGGGAGCAGATACGCAGTATTTT.

This clone was observed a single time. This rearrangement joins TRBV7-9 to TRBJ1-4; a weak D match, TRBD1 (6 bases). This CDR3 region has 16 residues. Germline values: CDR1 SEHNR, CDR2 FQNEAQ (reference sequence). V was trimmed by 4 bases and J by 3 bases, leaving 15 bases between them. The CDR3 nucleotides are TGTGCCAGCAGCTCCACGATAGACAGGTCTAATGAAAAACTGTTTTTT. Residues: CASSSTIDRSNEKLFF.

The rearrangement links TRBV10-1 to TRBJ2-2; 9 bases are a match to TRBD1. Germline-derived CDR1 and CDR2 are WNHNN and SYGVQD (reference sequence). The CDR3 sequence is 15 residues long. The V and J ends lost 4 bases and 5 bases, in that order; junction bases with no gene match: 5. In DNA, the CDR3 is TGCGCCAGCAGTGGTCCGGGACAGGGTACCGGGGAGCTGTTTTTT. Translation gives CASSGPGQGTGELFF.

The chain joins TRBV11-2 to TRBJ1-5, with TRBD1 matching 7 bases. Looked up from germline, CDR1 is SGHAT and CDR2 is FQNNGV. The CDR3 has 15 amino acids. The junction had 4 bases not matched to a gene; V was cut back by 0 bases and J by 5 bases. This CDR3 reads CASSLEGGGYQPQHF. In DNA form, the CDR3 reads TGTGCCAGCAGCTTAGAAGGGGGCGGTTATCAGCCCCAGCATTTT. Full variable domain (remainder filled in from reference TRBV11-2 and TRBJ1-5): EAGVAQSPRYKIIEKRQSVAFWCNPISGHATLYWYQQILGQGPKLLIQFQNNGVVDDSQLPKDRFSAERLKGVDSTLKIQPAKLEDSAVYLCASSLEGGGYQPQHFGDGTRLSIL.

V is TRBV28 and J is TRBJ1-2; TRBD1 matches at 7 bases. With 6 bases clipped from V and 3 bases from J, the junction kept 13 bases outside the gene matches. The CDR3 is 16 residues long. Germline CDR1 is MDHEN and CDR2 is SYDVKM. CDR3: CASSLTGAQGYYGYTF. DNA of the CDR3: TGTGCCAGCAGCCTTACAGGGGCCCAGGGGTACTATGGCTACACCTTC.

J is TRBJ2-7 and V is TRBV29-1; possibly TRBD1 for D (6 bases). Trimming took off 5 bases at V and 8 bases at J, with 19 bases between the two ends. This CDR3 contains 13 residues. CDR1 and CDR2 (germline): SQVTM, ANQGSEA. This CDR3 is CSVFRDTVSKQYF. CDR3 coding DNA: TGCAGCGTTTTCCGGGACACCGTTTCGAAGCAGTACTTC.